The T cell receptor (beta chain) described here comes from a study of response to subunit inactivated influenza vaccine. V shed 0 bases and J shed 2 bases, with 11 bases lying between them. The CDR3 sequence is 15 residues long. Germline V gene data show CDR1 as SGHAT and CDR2 as FQNNGV. TCRdb itself ran the RT-PCR reads through MiXCR, one entry per CDR3 protein. Of approximately 480,000 distinct CDR3 sequences in the sample, approximately 9.9% are singletons; the top ten hold less than 15%. Study-wide points: Seasonal influenza vaccination, on each occasion, was suggested by the authors to recruit few new T cells.

Worth noting for this clonotype: Antigen unknown.

The gene calls are TRBV11-2 and TRBJ2-7, with D tentatively TRBD1 (5 bases). Source: PBMCs from blood, taken about 6 weeks after vaccination. The clonotype originates from a man aged 50 to 59 who received an inactivated influenza vaccine. The CDR3 here is CASSLEPGQAYEQYF. CDR3 DNA sequence: TGTGCCAGCAGCTTAGAGCCAGGGCAAGCCTACGAGCAGTACTTC.